Listed below are T cell receptor beta chains from one sample, sequenced in a study of early T cells in non-severe SARS-CoV-2 infection. TCRdb passed the 5' RACE reads through MiXCR, listing each CDR3 protein once. The sample shows approximately 20,000 distinct CDR3 sequences, more than 4% of them seen only once. The sequencing sample was made of whole blood. These receptors originate from an adult who was a healthcare worker with PCR-confirmed SARS-CoV-2 infection or an uninfected control (not recorded which). CDR3s include the opening cysteine and the closing phenylalanine or tryptophan. The D gene is left open where the match is weak. Size is omitted from some rows. Given values are once, few, many or a class for expanded clones.

V	J	D	size	DNA	CDR3
TRBV2	TRBJ1-2	.	few	TGTGCCAGCAGTGACCATCAGGGGTACTATGGCTACACCTTC	CASSDHQGYYGYTF
TRBV12-3/TRBV12-4	TRBJ2-7	.	few	TGTGCCAGCAGCCGACGACAGGACTACGAGCAGTACTTC	CASSRRQDYEQYF
TRBV27	TRBJ1-6	.	.	TGTGCCAGCAGTCTCTCCCCATATTCACCCCTCCACTTT	CASSLSPYSPLHF
TRBV30	TRBJ2-5	.	many	TGTGCTACTGATCCCGGGTTGGGAAAGACCCAGTACTTC	CATDPGLGKTQYF
TRBV29-1	TRBJ2-7	.	medium-sized	TGCAGCGTCGCGACGGGCGATGGGGTTGTGCAGTACTTC	CSVATGDGVVQYF
TRBV5-1	TRBJ2-5	.	.	TGCGCCAGCAGCTCCTTGACACAAGAGACCCAGTACTTC	CASSSLTQETQYF
TRBV5-6	TRBJ1-5	.	many	TGTGCCAGCAGCTTGGGAGGGGGTAGTCAGCCCCAGCATTTT	CASSLGGGSQPQHF
TRBV4-2	TRBJ2-1	.	many	TGTGCCAGCAGCCAAGTCAAACTAGACAATGAGCAGTTCTTC	CASSQVKLDNEQFF
TRBV12-3/TRBV12-4	TRBJ1-1	TRBD1	few	TGTGCCAGCAGTCCCCGACAGGGGGCCTCCACTGAAGCTTTCTTT	CASSPRQGASTEAFF
TRBV25-1	TRBJ2-7	.	many	TGTGCCAGCAGTGTTAGAGGCGAGCAGTACTTC	CASSVRGEQYF
TRBV6-5	TRBJ1-3	.	many	TGTGCCAGCAGTTACTCGCTCGCTCAGGTCTCTGGAAACACCATATATTTT	CASSYSLAQVSGNTIYF
TRBV10-3	TRBJ1-1	TRBD1	many	TGTGCCATCAATGAGTTGTCAGGGGGGGGCACTGAAGCTTTCTTT	CAINELSGGGTEAFF
TRBV6-1	TRBJ2-6	.	many	TGTGCCAGCGAGTGGGGGTCCGGGGCCAACGTCCTGACTTTC	CASEWGSGANVLTF
TRBV25-1	TRBJ2-1	.	.	TGTGCCAGCAGTGAGGGGCAGCCCCCCAATGAGCAGTTCTTC	CASSEGQPPNEQFF